The 2 T cell receptor beta chains given below trace back to one sample, sequenced in a study of blood T cell repertoires in COVID-19. Assay: immunoSEQ multiplex PCR; the TCRdb copy retains only in-frame clones and omits some. The repertoire has some 170,000 clones, 80% to 95% of them found once; the top ten carry roughly 2.1%. The sequenced sample was peripheral blood. The receptors derive from an older woman with COVID-19, enrolled during active disease.

The J gene is TRBJ1-3, the V gene TRBV30; D is unresolved. Germline assignment: CDR1 GTSNPN and CDR2 SVGIG (reference sequence). Trimming stripped 5 bases from V and 0 bases from J, with 14 bases between. This CDR3 is 15 amino acids long. The CDR3 loop reads CAWAIGQVSGNTIYF. CDR3 nucleotide sequence: TGTGCCTGGGCTATTGGCCAGGTCTCTGGAAACACCATATATTTT. Complete variable domain (other parts from reference TRBV30 and TRBJ1-3): SQTIHQWPATLVQPVGSPLSLECTVEGTSNPNLYWYRQAAGRGLQLLFYSVGIGQISSEVPQNLSASRPQDRQFILSSKKLLLSDSGFYLCAWAIGQVSGNTIYFGEGSWLTVV.

The CDR3 loop is CASSQRQGNSPLHF. The CDR3 coding sequence is TGTGCCAGCAGCCAACGACAGGGGAATTCACCCCTCCACTTT. The chain has TRBV3-1 (or the pseudogene TRBV3-2) and TRBJ1-6, with 8 bases identical to TRBD1. This CDR3 has 14 amino acids. The junction had 1 base not matched to a gene; V was cut back by 2 bases and J by 7 bases. Germline V gene sequence: CDR1 LGHDT, CDR2 YNNKEL (reference sequence).